The rows below give T cell receptor beta chains drawn from one sample of a study of follicular helper T cells after annual influenza vaccination. Clones were read by immunoSEQ multiplex PCR, and TCRdb kept only the in-frame ones, dropping some. The sample lists roughly 9,200 clones, approximately 84% occurring once. The sample here was CXCR5- memory CD4+ T cells sorted from blood, taken 7 days after influenza vaccination. All receptors come from an adult who received the influenza vaccine. Both conserved end residues are part of each CDR3.

CDR3 length	V gene	J gene	CDR3 protein
15	TRBV10-3	TRBJ2-3	CAISAPLPQGDTQYF
16	TRBV7-9	TRBJ2-3	CASSLEGGYTADTQYF
12	TRBV18	TRBJ1-1	CASSPLQGEAFF
16	TRBV12-5	TRBJ2-1	CASGARLAGPASEQFF
14	TRBV5-1	TRBJ2-7	CASSLEGAIYEQYF
13	TRBV4-2	TRBJ2-7	CASSPSSGYEQYF
15	TRBV28	TRBJ1-4	CASSPQVNWSGKLFF
15	TRBV5-4	TRBJ1-5	CASSRGGQGNQPQHF
11	TRBV30	TRBJ2-5	CAWSVQETQYF
11	TRBV20-1	TRBJ1-1	CSARLGIEAFF
14	TRBV7-3	TRBJ2-1	CASSLSRDYNEQFF
14	TRBV19	TRBJ2-1	CASSIWTGDNEQFF
13	TRBV18	TRBJ2-7	CASSPRPGDEQYF
14	TRBV11-2	TRBJ2-7	CASSPSRSGAEQYF
14	TRBV7-8	TRBJ1-1	CASSLERANTEAFF
14	TRBV28	TRBJ1-3	CASSLDYSGNTIYF
13	TRBV6-5	TRBJ2-2	CASSREEGRELFF
13	TRBV10-3	TRBJ1-3	CASREGAGNTIYF
16	TRBV19	TRBJ2-1	CASSLDSGFPYNEQFF
15	TRBV2	TRBJ1-5	CASWVGTLSNQPQHF
12	TRBV2	TRBJ2-7	CASSWDSYEQYF
18	TRBV7-7	TRBJ2-4	CASSFRDRVDGAKNIQYF
15	TRBV5-6	TRBJ2-7	CASRGRMNRDLEQYF
14	TRBV18	TRBJ1-5	CASSRGNSNQPQHF
14	TRBV19	TRBJ1-1	CAAQDGQVNTEAFF
14	TRBV2	TRBJ2-7	CARKPVTGGHEQYF
13	TRBV7-8	TRBJ2-7	CASSRGTGYEQYF
15	TRBV29-1	TRBJ1-1	CSVEEGRRGRTEAFF
9	TRBV21-1	TRBJ2-2	CATPAELFF
12	TRBV29-1	TRBJ1-1	CSVASGVSEAFF
15	TRBV7-9	TRBJ1-1	CASSLGRLMNTEAFF
17	TRBV4-2	TRBJ2-1	CASSPGAGHSSYNEQFF
16	TRBV5-1	TRBJ2-1	CASSRSGGETYNEQFF
15	TRBV28	TRBJ1-2	CASSSPAEGYYGYTF
14	TRBV7-8	TRBJ1-6	CASSLSWGESPLHF
12	TRBV30	TRBJ2-6	CAWSVDWNVLTF
13	TRBV6-5	TRBJ1-2	CASSSNSDYGYTF
16	TRBV2	TRBJ2-2	CASTASPQTGTGELFF
14	TRBV10-3	TRBJ1-5	CAISDRASNQPQHF
11	TRBV2	TRBJ2-3	CASREEDTQYF
14	TRBV7-9	TRBJ2-7	CASSPTGVRDEQYF
13	TRBV6-4	TRBJ2-7	CAPRRGQSYEQYF
14	TRBV7-9	TRBJ2-3	CASSLVAGADTQYF
15	TRBV6-1	TRBJ1-6	CASSELGAQNSPLHF
14	TRBV6-6	TRBJ2-5	CASSSGQGGETQYF
14	TRBV19	TRBJ1-5	CASSNTISNQPQHF
14	TRBV6-5	TRBJ1-5	CASSYSAGGQPQHF
16	TRBV28	TRBJ1-3	CASSSPFTGGGNTIYF
13	TRBV6-6	TRBJ1-5	CASSYRFNQPQHF
15	TRBV28	TRBJ1-5	CASRDQGNSNQPQHF
14	TRBV18	TRBJ2-5	CASSPDRASGTQYF
13	TRBV30	TRBJ1-1	CAGYRGLNTEAFF
15	TRBV27	TRBJ1-1	CASSPRDPGNTEAFF
15	TRBV19	TRBJ1-5	CASMTTGGSRQPPHF
14	TRBV28	TRBJ2-1	CASIRGGTYNEQFF